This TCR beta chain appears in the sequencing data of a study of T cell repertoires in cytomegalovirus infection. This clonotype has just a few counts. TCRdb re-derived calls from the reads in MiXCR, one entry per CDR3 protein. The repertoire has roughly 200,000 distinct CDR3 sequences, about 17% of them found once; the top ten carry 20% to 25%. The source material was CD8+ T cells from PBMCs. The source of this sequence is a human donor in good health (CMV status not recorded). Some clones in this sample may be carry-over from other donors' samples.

The CDR3 sequence is CASSYGNEKLFF. The CDR3 DNA is TGTGCCAGCAGTTACGGGAATGAAAAACTGTTTTTT. J is TRBJ1-4 and V is TRBV12-3 or TRBV12-4; D gene ambiguous. Trimming removed 4 bases from V and 5 bases from J, with 5 bases in between. The CDR3 is made up of 12 amino acids.